This T cell receptor beta chain was documented in a study of blood T cell repertoires in COVID-19. Across the study: Both acute and convalescent COVID-19 samples were obtained from the United States, Italy and Spain. T cells, B-cell-depleted T cells, or PBMCs provided the cDNA or gDNA that served as material.

The CDR3 runs to 15 residues. V was clipped by 4 bases and J by 2 bases, with 15 bases between them. CDR1 KGHSH and CDR2 LQKENI come from the germline V gene. Under the authors' procedure: Nucleated cell number was recorded as an estimate derived from reference gene primer amplification. TCRdb's table, derived via immunoSEQ multiplex PCR, lists solely in-frame clones and lacks some. The DNA gave D and trimming, while V, J and clone size come from that table. The sample has roughly 50,000 clones; about nine tenths are singletons. The sample comprised peripheral blood. The chain has TRBV18 and TRBJ2-7; tentative D call: TRBD1 (6 bases). This sequence originates from a man in his 70s with acute or convalescent COVID-19. DNA for the CDR3: TGTGCCAGCTCACACTCCCAGGACAGCCCCTACGAGCAGTACTTC. This translates into CASSHSQDSPYEQYF.